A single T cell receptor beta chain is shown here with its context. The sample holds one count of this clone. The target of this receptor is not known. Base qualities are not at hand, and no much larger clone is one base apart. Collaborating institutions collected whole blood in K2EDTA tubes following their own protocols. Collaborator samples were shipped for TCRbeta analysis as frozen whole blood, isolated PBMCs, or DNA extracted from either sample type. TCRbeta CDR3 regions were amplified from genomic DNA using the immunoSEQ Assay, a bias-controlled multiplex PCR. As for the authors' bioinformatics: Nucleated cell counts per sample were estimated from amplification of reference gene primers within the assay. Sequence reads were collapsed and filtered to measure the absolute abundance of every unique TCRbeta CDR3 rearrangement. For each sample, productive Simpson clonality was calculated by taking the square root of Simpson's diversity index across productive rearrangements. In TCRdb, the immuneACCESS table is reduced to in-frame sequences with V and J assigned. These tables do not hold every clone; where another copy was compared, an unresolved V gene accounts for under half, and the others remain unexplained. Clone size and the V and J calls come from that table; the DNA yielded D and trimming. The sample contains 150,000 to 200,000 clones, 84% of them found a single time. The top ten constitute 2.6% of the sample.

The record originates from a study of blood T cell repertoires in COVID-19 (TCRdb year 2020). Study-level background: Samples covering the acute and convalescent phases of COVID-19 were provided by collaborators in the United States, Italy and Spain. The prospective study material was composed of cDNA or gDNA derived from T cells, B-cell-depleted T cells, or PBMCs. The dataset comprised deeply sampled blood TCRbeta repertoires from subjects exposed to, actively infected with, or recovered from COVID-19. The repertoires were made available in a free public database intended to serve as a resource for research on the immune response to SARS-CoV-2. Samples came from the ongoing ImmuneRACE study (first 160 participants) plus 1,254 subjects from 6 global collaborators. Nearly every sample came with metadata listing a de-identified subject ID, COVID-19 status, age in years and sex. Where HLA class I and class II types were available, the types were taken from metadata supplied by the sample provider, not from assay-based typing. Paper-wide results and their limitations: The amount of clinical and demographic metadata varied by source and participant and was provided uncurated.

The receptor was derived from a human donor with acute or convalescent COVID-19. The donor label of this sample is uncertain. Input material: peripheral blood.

The nucleotide sequence is given as TGTGCCAGCAGTTATCTTCAGGGAGGAACTGAAGCTTTCTTT. It is translated as CASSYLQGGTEAFF. The rearrangement joined TRBV2 to TRBJ1-1; TRBD1 is perhaps the D gene, given 5 matching bases. V is reduced by 5 bases and J by 5 bases, leaving a spacing of 15 bases between them. Inclusive of the bounding cysteine and phenylalanine, the CDR3 is 14 residues long. This entry keeps only the CDR3 DNA: 42 bases, framed from base 1. Reading the germline V gene gives CDR1 SNHLY and CDR2 FYNNEI. Joined to the reference TRBV2 and TRBJ1-1 proteins, this CDR3 gives the full variable domain: EPEVTQTPSHQVTQMGQEVILRCVPISNHLYFYWYRQILGQKVEFLVSFYNNEISEKSEIFDDQFSVERPDGSNFTLKIRSTKLEDSAMYFCASSYLQGGTEAFFGQGTRLTVV.